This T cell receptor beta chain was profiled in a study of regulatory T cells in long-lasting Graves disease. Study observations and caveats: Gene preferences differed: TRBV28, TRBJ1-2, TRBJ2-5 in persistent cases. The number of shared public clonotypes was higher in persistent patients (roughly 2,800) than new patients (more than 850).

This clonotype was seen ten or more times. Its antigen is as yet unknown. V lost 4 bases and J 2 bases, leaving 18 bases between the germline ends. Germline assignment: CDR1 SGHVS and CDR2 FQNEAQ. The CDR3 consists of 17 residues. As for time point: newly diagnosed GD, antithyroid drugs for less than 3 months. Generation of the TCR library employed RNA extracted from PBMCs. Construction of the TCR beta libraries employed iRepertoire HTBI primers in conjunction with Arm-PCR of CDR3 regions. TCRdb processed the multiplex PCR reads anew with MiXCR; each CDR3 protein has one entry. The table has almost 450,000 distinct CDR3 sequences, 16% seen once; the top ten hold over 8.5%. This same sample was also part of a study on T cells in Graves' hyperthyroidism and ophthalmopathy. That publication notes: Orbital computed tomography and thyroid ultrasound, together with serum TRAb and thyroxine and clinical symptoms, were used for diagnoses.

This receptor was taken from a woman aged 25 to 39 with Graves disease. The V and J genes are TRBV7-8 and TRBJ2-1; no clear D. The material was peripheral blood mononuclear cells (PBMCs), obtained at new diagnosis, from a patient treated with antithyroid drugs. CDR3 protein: CASSWTLDPQAYNEQFF. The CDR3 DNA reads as TGTGCCAGCAGCTGGACCCTCGACCCCCAGGCCTACAATGAGCAGTTCTTC.